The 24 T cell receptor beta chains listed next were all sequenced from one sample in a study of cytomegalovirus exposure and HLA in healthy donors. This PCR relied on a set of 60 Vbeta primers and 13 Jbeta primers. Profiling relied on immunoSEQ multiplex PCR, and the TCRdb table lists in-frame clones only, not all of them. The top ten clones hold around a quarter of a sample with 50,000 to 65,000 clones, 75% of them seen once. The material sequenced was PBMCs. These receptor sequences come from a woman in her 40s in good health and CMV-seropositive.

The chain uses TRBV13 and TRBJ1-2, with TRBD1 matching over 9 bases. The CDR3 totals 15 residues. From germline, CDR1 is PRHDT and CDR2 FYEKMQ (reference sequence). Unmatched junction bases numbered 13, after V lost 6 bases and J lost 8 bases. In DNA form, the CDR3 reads TGTGCCAGCAGAAGGAGGGGACAGGGTTTGATGGGCTACACCTTC. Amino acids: CASRRRGQGLMGYTF. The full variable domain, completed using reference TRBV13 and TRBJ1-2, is AAGVIQSPRHLIKEKRETATLKCYPIPRHDTVYWYQQGPGQDPQFLISFYEKMQSDKGSIPDRFSAQQFSDYHSELNMSSLELGDSALYFCASRRRGQGLMGYTFGSGTRLTVV.

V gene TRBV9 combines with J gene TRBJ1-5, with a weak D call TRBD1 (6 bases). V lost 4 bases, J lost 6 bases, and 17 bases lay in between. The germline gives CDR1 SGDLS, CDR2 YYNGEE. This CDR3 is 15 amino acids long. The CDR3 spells CASSLGGASIQPQHF. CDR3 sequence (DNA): TGTGCCAGCAGCTTGGGGGGGGCTAGTATTCAGCCCCAGCATTTT.

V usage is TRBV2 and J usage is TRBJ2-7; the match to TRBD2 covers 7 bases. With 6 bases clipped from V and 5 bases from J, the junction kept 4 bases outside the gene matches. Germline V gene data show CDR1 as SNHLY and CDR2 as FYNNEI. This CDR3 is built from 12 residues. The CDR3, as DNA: TGTGCCAGCAGGGGCGGGGGTAACGAGCAGTACTTC. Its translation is CASRGGGNEQYF.

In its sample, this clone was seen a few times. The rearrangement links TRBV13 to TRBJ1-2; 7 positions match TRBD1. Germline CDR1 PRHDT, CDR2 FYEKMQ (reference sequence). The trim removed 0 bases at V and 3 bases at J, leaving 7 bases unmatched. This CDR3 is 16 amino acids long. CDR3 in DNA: TGTGCCAGCAGCTTAGGCGGACAGGTTGGGGACTATGGCTACACCTTC. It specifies CASSLGGQVGDYGYTF.

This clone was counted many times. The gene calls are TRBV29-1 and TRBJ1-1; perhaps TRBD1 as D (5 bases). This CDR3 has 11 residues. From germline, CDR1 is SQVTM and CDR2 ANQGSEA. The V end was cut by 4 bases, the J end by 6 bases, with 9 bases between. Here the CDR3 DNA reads TGCAGCGTTGCAGGGCGTCCTGAAGCTTTCTTT. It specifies CSVAGRPEAFF.

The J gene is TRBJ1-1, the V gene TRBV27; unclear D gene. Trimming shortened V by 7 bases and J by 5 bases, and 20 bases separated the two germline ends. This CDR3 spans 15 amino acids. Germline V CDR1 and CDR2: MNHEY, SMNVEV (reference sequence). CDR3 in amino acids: CASTELRSGGTEAFF. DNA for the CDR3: TGTGCCAGCACCGAATTGAGGTCGGGCGGGACTGAAGCTTTCTTT.

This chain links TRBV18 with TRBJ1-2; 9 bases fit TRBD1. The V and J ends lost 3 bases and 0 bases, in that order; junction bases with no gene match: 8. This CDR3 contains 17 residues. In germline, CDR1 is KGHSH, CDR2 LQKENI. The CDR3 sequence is CASSPGQGSFANYGYTF. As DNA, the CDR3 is TGTGCCAGCTCACCGGGACAGGGATCGTTTGCTAACTATGGCTACACCTTC. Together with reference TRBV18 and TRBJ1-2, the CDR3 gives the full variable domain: NAGVMQNPRHLVRRRGQEARLRCSPMKGHSHVYWYRQLPEEGLKFMVYLQKENIIDESGMPKERFSAEFPKEGPSILRIQQVVRGDSAAYFCASSPGQGSFANYGYTFGSGTRLTVV.

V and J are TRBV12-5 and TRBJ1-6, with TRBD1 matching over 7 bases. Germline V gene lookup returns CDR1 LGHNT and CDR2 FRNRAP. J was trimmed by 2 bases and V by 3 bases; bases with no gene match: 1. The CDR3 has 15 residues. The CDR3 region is CASGLGQAYNSPLHF. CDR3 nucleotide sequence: TGTGCTAGTGGTTTAGGACAGGCCTATAATTCACCCCTCCACTTT.

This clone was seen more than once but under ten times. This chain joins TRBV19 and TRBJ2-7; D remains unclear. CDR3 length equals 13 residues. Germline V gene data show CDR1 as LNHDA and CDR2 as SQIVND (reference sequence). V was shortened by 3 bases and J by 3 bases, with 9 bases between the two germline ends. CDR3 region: CASSIGSYYEQYF. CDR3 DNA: TGTGCCAGTAGTATCGGGTCTTACTACGAGCAGTACTTC.

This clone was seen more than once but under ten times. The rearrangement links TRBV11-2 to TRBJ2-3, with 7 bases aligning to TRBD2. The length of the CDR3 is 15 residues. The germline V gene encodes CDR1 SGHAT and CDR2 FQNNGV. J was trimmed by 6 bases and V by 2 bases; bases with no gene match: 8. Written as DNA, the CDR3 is TGTGCCAGCAGCTTAAGCCTCGGGGGGTTGGATACGCAGTATTTT. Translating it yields CASSLSLGGLDTQYF.

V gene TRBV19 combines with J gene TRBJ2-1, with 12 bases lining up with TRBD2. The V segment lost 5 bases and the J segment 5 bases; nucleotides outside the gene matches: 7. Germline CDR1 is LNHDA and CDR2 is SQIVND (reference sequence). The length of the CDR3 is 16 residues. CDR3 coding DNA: TGTGCCAGTAGTGCCTGGACTAGCGGGGCGGACAATGAGCAGTTCTTC. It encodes CASSAWTSGADNEQFF.

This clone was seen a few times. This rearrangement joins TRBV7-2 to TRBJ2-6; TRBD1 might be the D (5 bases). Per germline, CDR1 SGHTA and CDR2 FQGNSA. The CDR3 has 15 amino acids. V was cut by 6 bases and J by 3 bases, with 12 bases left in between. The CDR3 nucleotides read TGTGCCAGCAGTTTTCAGGGCAGTGGGGCCAACGTCCTGACTTTC. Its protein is CASSFQGSGANVLTF. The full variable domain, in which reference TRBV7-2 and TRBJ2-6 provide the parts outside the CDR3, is GAGVSQSPSNKVTEKGKDVELRCDPISGHTALYWYRQSLGQGLEFLIYFQGNSAPDKSGLPSDRFSAERTGGSVSTLTIQRTQQEDSAVYLCASSFQGSGANVLTFGAGSRLTVL.

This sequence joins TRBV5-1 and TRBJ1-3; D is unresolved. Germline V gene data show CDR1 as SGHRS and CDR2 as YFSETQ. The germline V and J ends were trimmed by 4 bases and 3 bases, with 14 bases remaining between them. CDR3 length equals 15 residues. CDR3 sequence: CASSPDPGSGNTIYF. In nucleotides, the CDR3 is TGCGCCAGCAGCCCCGACCCCGGGAGTGGAAACACCATATATTTT.

This chain's CDR3 is CSVVLSSGHGYTF. CDR3 coding DNA: TGCAGCGTTGTTCTCTCTTCAGGGCACGGCTACACCTTC. The rearrangement joins TRBV29-1 to TRBJ1-2, with D tentatively TRBD1 (5 bases). Germline V gene sequence: CDR1 SQVTM, CDR2 ANQGSEA. Trimming cost V 4 bases and J 8 bases, with 17 bases left between them. The CDR3 runs 13 residues.

CDR3 in DNA: TGTGCCAGCAGCAGGGACAGGGAGGACGAGCAGTACTTC. The encoded protein is CASSRDREDEQYF. This sequence joins TRBV11-3 and TRBJ2-7, with 9 nucleotides matching TRBD1. The V gene's germline CDR1 is SGHNT and CDR2 YENEEA. V gave up 5 bases and J gave up 5 bases; unmatched junction bases: 4. The CDR3 extends over 13 amino acids.

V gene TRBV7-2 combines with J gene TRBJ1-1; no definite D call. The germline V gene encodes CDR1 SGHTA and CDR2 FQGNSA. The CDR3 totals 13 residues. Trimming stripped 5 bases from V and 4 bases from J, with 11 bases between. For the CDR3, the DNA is TGTGCCAGCAGCACCCAGACATCCACTGAAGCTTTCTTT. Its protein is CASSTQTSTEAFF. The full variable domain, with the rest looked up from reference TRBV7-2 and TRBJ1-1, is GAGVSQSPSNKVTEKGKDVELRCDPISGHTALYWYRQSLGQGLEFLIYFQGNSAPDKSGLPSDRFSAERTGGSVSTLTIQRTQQEDSAVYLCASSTQTSTEAFFGQGTRLTVV.

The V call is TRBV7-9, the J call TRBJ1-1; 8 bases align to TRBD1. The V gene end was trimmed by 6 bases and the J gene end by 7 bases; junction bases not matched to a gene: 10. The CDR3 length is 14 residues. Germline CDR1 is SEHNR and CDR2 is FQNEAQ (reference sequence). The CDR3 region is CASSLSGGAGEAFF. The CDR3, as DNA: TGTGCCAGCAGTCTCTCAGGGGGCGCGGGTGAAGCTTTCTTT.

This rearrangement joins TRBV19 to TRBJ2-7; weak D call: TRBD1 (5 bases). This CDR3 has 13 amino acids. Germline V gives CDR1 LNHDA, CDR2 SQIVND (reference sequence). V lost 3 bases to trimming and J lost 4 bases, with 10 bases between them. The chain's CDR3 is CASSIQGPYEQYF. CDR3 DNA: TGTGCCAGTAGTATCCAGGGTCCGTACGAGCAGTACTTC.

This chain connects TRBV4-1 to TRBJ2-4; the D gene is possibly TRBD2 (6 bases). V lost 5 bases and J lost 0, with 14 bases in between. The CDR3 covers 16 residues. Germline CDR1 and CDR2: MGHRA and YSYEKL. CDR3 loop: CASSSRLDLAKNIQYF. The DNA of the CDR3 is TGCGCCAGCAGCTCCCGACTAGATCTAGCCAAAAACATTCAGTACTTC.

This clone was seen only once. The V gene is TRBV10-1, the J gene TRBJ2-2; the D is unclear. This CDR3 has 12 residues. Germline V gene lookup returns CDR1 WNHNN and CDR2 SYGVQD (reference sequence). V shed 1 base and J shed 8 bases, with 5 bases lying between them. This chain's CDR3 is CASSEWPGELFF. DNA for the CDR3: TGCGCCAGCAGTGAGTGGCCAGGGGAGCTGTTTTTT.

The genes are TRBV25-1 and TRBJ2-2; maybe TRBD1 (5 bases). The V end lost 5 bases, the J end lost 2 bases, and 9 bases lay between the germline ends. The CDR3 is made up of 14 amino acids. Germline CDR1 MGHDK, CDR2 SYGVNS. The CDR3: CASSLGQNTGELFF. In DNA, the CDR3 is TGTGCCAGCAGTCTCGGACAAAACACCGGGGAGCTGTTTTTT.

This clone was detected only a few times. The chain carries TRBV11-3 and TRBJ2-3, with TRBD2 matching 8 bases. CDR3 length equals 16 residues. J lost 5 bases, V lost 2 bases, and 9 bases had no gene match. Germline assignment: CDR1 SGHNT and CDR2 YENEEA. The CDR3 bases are TGTGCCAGCAGCTTACGAAGCGGGGGTAGTGGAGATACGCAGTATTTT. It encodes CASSLRSGGSGDTQYF.

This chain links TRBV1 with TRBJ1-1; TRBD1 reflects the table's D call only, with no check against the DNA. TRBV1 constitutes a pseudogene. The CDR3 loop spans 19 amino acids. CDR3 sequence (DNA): TGCACCAGCAGCCATTTCCGGCCGACAAACAGGGCGATGTACACTGAAGCTTTCTTT. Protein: CTSSHFRPTNRAMYTEAFF.

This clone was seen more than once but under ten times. The CDR3 reads CASSYRVGGAYEQYF. The CDR3 DNA sequence: TGTGCCAGCAGTTACCGGGTCGGGGGAGCCTACGAGCAGTACTTC. This chain links TRBV6-5 with TRBJ2-7; a weak D match, TRBD2 (6 bases). V lost 2 bases and J lost 2, with 13 bases in between. The CDR3 is 15 amino acids. Germline-derived CDR1 and CDR2 are MNHEY and SVGAGI.